Listed here are 15 T cell receptor beta chains from one sample, sequenced in a study of beta chain features in type 1 diabetes. TCRB transcripts that were expressed got sequenced, as all of the isolated RNA had been reverse transcribed. Assay used: immunoSEQ multiplex PCR; TCRdb lists only in-frame clones, some missing. The sample shows 250,000 to 350,000 clones, roughly an eighth of them seen only once. Overall study results and limits: In every one of the four CD4+ subsets, TCRB CDR3s were moderately but significantly shorter in Type 1 diabetes patients.

No antigen has been assigned to these receptors. The sequencing input was naive CD4+ T cells from blood. The receptors were sampled from a young man with type 1 diabetes.

The chain employs TRBV9 and TRBJ1-2; D unresolved. Germline loops: CDR1 SGDLS, CDR2 YYNGEE. The CDR3 contains 15 residues. V dropped 1 base and J dropped 6 bases, with 16 bases sitting between them. CDR3 sequence reads: CASSVLSQRSHGYTF. The CDR3, as DNA: TGTGCCAGCAGCGTACTGTCCCAACGGAGCCATGGCTACACCTTC.

This clone came up a few times. The V gene is TRBV4-2, the J gene TRBJ2-2, with 7 nucleotides matching TRBD1. Trimming cost V 5 bases and J 5 bases; bases outside gene matches: 11. CDR3 length equals 16 residues. Germline assignment: CDR1 LGHNA and CDR2 YNFKEQ. CDR3 amino acids: CASSLNRGAGTGELFF. The CDR3 DNA sequence: TGTGCCAGCAGCTTGAACAGGGGAGCAGGAACCGGGGAGCTGTTTTTT.

There are a few counts of this clone. V usage is TRBV2 and J usage is TRBJ2-7, with 7 bases that match TRBD1. V dropped 6 bases and J dropped 3; count of bases not matched to a gene: 11. The length of the CDR3 is 15 residues. The germline V gene encodes CDR1 SNHLY and CDR2 FYNNEI. The DNA of the CDR3 is TGTGCCAGCAGGGACGGTAAGGGGGCGGTCTACGAGCAGTACTTC. Translation: CASRDGKGAVYEQYF.

This clone appeared a few times. CDR3 residues: CASSFGTGKSVAFF. CDR3 nucleotides: TGTGCCAGCAGCTTTGGGACAGGGAAGTCGGTGGCTTTCTTT. V is TRBV7-2 and J is TRBJ1-1; TRBD1 aligns across 9 bases. The CDR3 loop spans 14 amino acids. CDR1 is SGHTA and CDR2 is FQGNSA in the germline V gene. With 3 bases clipped from V and 11 bases from J, the junction kept 10 bases outside the gene matches.

The chain is built from TRBV4-2 and TRBJ1-1; D gene uncertain. Trimming pared 0 bases from V and 1 base from J, leaving 6 bases between. Per germline, CDR1 LGHNA and CDR2 YNFKEQ. CDR3 length: 14 amino acids. CDR3 amino acids: CASSQDTANTEAFF. CDR3 DNA: TGTGCCAGCAGCCAAGACACAGCGAACACTGAAGCTTTCTTT.

The V and J genes are TRBV28 and TRBJ1-2, with 10 bases identical to TRBD1. Germline-derived CDR1 and CDR2 are MDHEN and SYDVKM. V shed 6 bases, J shed 9 bases, and the junction held 7 bases outside the gene matches. This CDR3 region has 13 residues. The CDR3 region has the DNA TGTGCCAGCAGCCGACAGGGGGCGGAGAGCTACACCTTC. As protein: CASSRQGAESYTF.

This clone has more than one count but fewer than ten. This chain links TRBV9 with TRBJ1-5; 8 nucleotides line up with TRBD1. The CDR3 spans 14 residues. V lost 3 bases, J lost 7 bases, and 6 bases stayed unmatched. Germline V gene lookup returns CDR1 SGDLS and CDR2 YYNGEE. The CDR3 nucleotides read TGTGCCAGCAGCGAAGGGACAGGATCGCAGCCCCAGCATTTT. Amino acids: CASSEGTGSQPQHF.

This clone was observed a few times. The junction does not match germline at one end; this may be a read error. The chain combines TRBV27 with TRBJ2-7, with TRBD2 matching 13 bases. The CDR3 extends over 17 amino acids. Germline V CDR1 and CDR2: MNHEY, SMNVEV (reference sequence). The CDR3 DNA reads TGTGCCAGCACCTCTCACCCGACTAGCGGGAGGACTAATCGGGAGTATTTC. It codes for CASTSHPTSGRTNREYF.

This clone has just a few counts. This chain joins TRBV7-2 and TRBJ1-2; the match to TRBD1 covers 9 bases. V was clipped by 5 bases and J by 8 bases; unmatched bases: 6. The germline V gene has CDR1 SGHTA and CDR2 FQGNSA. The CDR3 consists of 13 residues. The CDR3 nucleotides are TGTGCCAGCAGCCCCGGGGGGACAGGGGGCTACACCTTC. Amino acid sequence: CASSPGGTGGYTF.

This clone has only a few counts. This chain connects TRBV4-1 to TRBJ2-6; 7 bases match TRBD1. Germline values: CDR1 MGHRA, CDR2 YSYEKL. J gave up 0 bases and V 2 bases, and 10 bases lay outside the gene matches. The CDR3 sequence is 19 residues long. The CDR3 is CASSQQTGILLSGANVLTF. In DNA form, the CDR3 reads TGCGCCAGCAGCCAACAGACAGGGATCTTGCTCTCTGGGGCCAACGTCCTGACTTTC.

The J gene is TRBJ2-2, the V gene TRBV9, with 12 nucleotides matching TRBD2. The germline CDR1 and CDR2 sequences are SGDLS and YYNGEE. After removal of 4 bases from V and 10 bases from J, the junction contained 8 bases not matched to a gene. This CDR3 has 15 amino acids. CDR3 nucleotide sequence: TGTGCCAGCAGCTTACGACTAGCGGGAGTCGTGGAGCTGTTTTTT. This translates into CASSLRLAGVVELFF.

This clone has just a few counts. The J gene is TRBJ1-1, the V gene TRBV5-1; no firm D call. V was pared by 3 bases and J by 1 base, with 10 bases between. From germline, CDR1 is SGHRS and CDR2 YFSETQ. This CDR3 is 14 amino acids long. DNA for the CDR3: TGCGCCAGCAGCTCAACTCATCCGAACACTGAAGCTTTCTTT. This encodes CASSSTHPNTEAFF.

Only one count was recorded for this clone. The J gene is TRBJ1-1, the V gene TRBV4-1; 9 bases match TRBD1. Germline lookup yields CDR1 MGHRA and CDR2 YSYEKL. This CDR3 is built from 17 residues. The V segment lost 0 bases and the J segment 3 bases; nucleotides outside the gene matches: 8. CDR3 region: CASSQEMDRGWDTEAFF. The CDR3 DNA sequence: TGCGCCAGCAGCCAAGAAATGGACAGGGGTTGGGACACTGAAGCTTTCTTT.

This clone was detected a few times. The rearrangement joins TRBV19 to TRBJ2-1; 7 nucleotides line up with TRBD2. Per germline, CDR1 LNHDA and CDR2 SQIVND (reference sequence). The CDR3 is 14 residues long. The trim removed 0 bases at V and 11 bases at J, leaving 7 bases unmatched. Written as DNA, the CDR3 is TGTGCCAGTAGTATAGAAGCGGGGCCCCCGAAGCAGTTCTTC. Its translation is CASSIEAGPPKQFF.

This clone has more than one count but fewer than ten. This chain uses TRBV19 with TRBJ2-5, with D tentatively TRBD1 (5 bases). The CDR3 runs 15 residues. V was pared by 1 base and J by 2 bases, with 11 bases between. Germline V gives CDR1 LNHDA, CDR2 SQIVND (reference sequence). The DNA for the CDR3 is TGTGCCAGTAGTATAGGTGTGACAGAGCAAGAGACCCAGTACTTC. Translated: CASSIGVTEQETQYF.